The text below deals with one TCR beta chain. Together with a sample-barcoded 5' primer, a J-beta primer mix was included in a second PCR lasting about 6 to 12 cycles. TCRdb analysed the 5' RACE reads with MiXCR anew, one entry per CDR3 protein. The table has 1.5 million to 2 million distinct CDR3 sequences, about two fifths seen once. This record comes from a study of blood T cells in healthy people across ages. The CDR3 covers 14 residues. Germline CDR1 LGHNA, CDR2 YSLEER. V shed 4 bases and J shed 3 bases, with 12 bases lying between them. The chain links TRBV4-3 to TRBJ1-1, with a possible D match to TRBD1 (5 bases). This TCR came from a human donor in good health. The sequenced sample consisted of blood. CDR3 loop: CASSLGLRDTEAFF. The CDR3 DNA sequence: TGCGCCAGCAGCCTGGGGCTTCGGGACACTGAAGCTTTCTTT.